Included here is one T cell receptor (beta chain) sequence, with context. Assay: immunoSEQ multiplex PCR; the TCRdb copy retains only in-frame clones and omits some. The data hold 380,000 or so clones, with around nine tenths observed a single time. This sample is part of a study of blood T cell repertoires in COVID-19. The clonotype originates from a woman in her 30s with acute COVID-19. The sample taken for sequencing was PBMCs or T cells enriched from blood (not recorded which).

The CDR3 DNA follows: TGTGCAAGTCGCTCCCCTGGAGACAGGGGGCCCCCCCCGAAGGAGAAACTGTTTTTT. Translating gives CASRSPGDRGPPPKEKLFF. The chain is built from TRBV12-2 and TRBJ1-4; the table calls TRBD1, which could not be checked here. TRBV12-2 is a pseudogene segment. The CDR3 is made up of 19 amino acids.